These T cell receptor beta chains were read from a single sample in a study of blood T cell repertoires in COVID-19. Libraries were prepared by immunoSEQ multiplex PCR; TCRdb keeps only in-frame clonotypes and omits some of them. The sample has 120,000 to 150,000 clones, approximately 80% seen once. What was sequenced was peripheral blood. The receptors originated from a human donor with acute or convalescent COVID-19. The donor label of this sample is uncertain. Both conserved end residues are part of each CDR3. The order of the fields is J gene, V gene, D gene, clone size, CDR3 DNA, CDR3 protein. A D gene is named only where the DNA matches it firmly. Size is omitted from some rows. Given values are once, few, many or a class for expanded clones.

j_gene: TRBJ2-7; v_gene: TRBV5-4; d_gene: TRBD1; abundance: .; CDR3nt: TGTGCCAGCAGTCCCGGGACAGGGGGGCCCTACGAGCAGTACTTC; CDR3aa: CASSPGTGGPYEQYF
j_gene: TRBJ1-5; v_gene: TRBV6-5; d_gene: .; abundance: .; CDR3nt: TGTGCCAGCAGTAGCACAGACGTTAGCAATCAGCCCCAGCATTTT; CDR3aa: CASSSTDVSNQPQHF
j_gene: TRBJ1-5; v_gene: TRBV3-1/TRBV3-2; d_gene: .; abundance: .; CDR3nt: TGTGCCAGCAGCGAATACCCCCCAGAGGGTCAGCCCCAGCATTTT; CDR3aa: CASSEYPPEGQPQHF
j_gene: TRBJ1-2; v_gene: TRBV18; d_gene: .; abundance: .; CDR3nt: TGTGCCAGCTCTCCCCGGGGAGGGATCGATGGCTACACCTTC; CDR3aa: CASSPRGGIDGYTF
j_gene: TRBJ2-5; v_gene: TRBV5-5; d_gene: .; abundance: once; CDR3nt: TGTGCCAGCAGCCTCAGGGGAGAGACCCAGTACTTC; CDR3aa: CASSLRGETQYF
j_gene: TRBJ1-2; v_gene: TRBV9; d_gene: TRBD1; abundance: .; CDR3nt: TGTGCCAGCAGCCGGACAGGGAGCGATGGCTACACCTTC; CDR3aa: CASSRTGSDGYTF
j_gene: TRBJ1-5; v_gene: TRBV5-4; d_gene: TRBD1; abundance: .; CDR3nt: TGTGCCAGCAGCTCATTAACAGGGGTCCCCTATAGCAATCAGCCCCAGCATTTT; CDR3aa: CASSSLTGVPYSNQPQHF
j_gene: TRBJ2-1; v_gene: TRBV24-1; d_gene: TRBD1; abundance: .; CDR3nt: TGTGCCACCAGTGACTCCGACAGGGGTAGCTACAATGAGCAGTTCTTC; CDR3aa: CATSDSDRGSYNEQFF
j_gene: TRBJ1-2; v_gene: TRBV5-1; d_gene: .; abundance: .; CDR3nt: TGCGCCAGCAGTGAGGACAGTCTCTATGGCTACACCTTC; CDR3aa: CASSEDSLYGYTF
j_gene: TRBJ1-2; v_gene: TRBV3-1/TRBV3-2; d_gene: TRBD1; abundance: .; CDR3nt: TGTGCCAGCAGTCGTGACAGGGGTGATGGCTACACCTTC; CDR3aa: CASSRDRGDGYTF
j_gene: TRBJ1-5; v_gene: TRBV3-1/TRBV3-2; d_gene: .; abundance: many; CDR3nt: TGTGCCAGCAGCCAAGATTTGGGGCTCAATCAGCCCCAGCATTTT; CDR3aa: CASSQDLGLNQPQHF
j_gene: TRBJ2-7; v_gene: TRBV10-1; d_gene: TRBD2; abundance: .; CDR3nt: TGCGCCAGCAGTGAGAGCGCGGGGGGAGACGAGCAGTACTTC; CDR3aa: CASSESAGGDEQYF
j_gene: TRBJ2-5; v_gene: TRBV6-5; d_gene: .; abundance: .; CDR3nt: TGTGCCACCTGGAGAGGCGCAACGGGAGAGACCCAGTACTTC; CDR3aa: CATWRGATGETQYF
j_gene: TRBJ2-2; v_gene: TRBV5-4; d_gene: TRBD1; abundance: many; CDR3nt: TGTGCCAGCAGACCGGGACAGGGGGAGGGCGGGGAGCTGTTTTTT; CDR3aa: CASRPGQGEGGELFF
j_gene: TRBJ1-1; v_gene: TRBV5-4; d_gene: TRBD1; abundance: .; CDR3nt: TGTGCCAGCAGCCCCGGACAGGGGGCTCGAACTGAAGCTTTCTTT; CDR3aa: CASSPGQGARTEAFF
j_gene: TRBJ2-2; v_gene: TRBV5-4; d_gene: TRBD2; abundance: .; CDR3nt: TGTGCCAGCAGCTTAGCGGGGGTGAACACCGGGGAGCTGTTTTTT; CDR3aa: CASSLAGVNTGELFF
j_gene: TRBJ2-1; v_gene: TRBV19; d_gene: .; abundance: .; CDR3nt: TGTGCCAGTAGTGGTGGCAGCCTAGGGAGCAATGAGCAGTTCTTC; CDR3aa: CASSGGSLGSNEQFF
j_gene: TRBJ1-1; v_gene: TRBV5-1; d_gene: TRBD1; abundance: .; CDR3nt: TGCGCCAGCAGTTTACAGGGGTGGAACACTGAAGCTTTCTTT; CDR3aa: CASSLQGWNTEAFF
j_gene: TRBJ1-5; v_gene: TRBV27; d_gene: .; abundance: .; CDR3nt: TGTGCCAGCAGTTTACCTCGCGGCTATCAGCCCCAGCATTTT; CDR3aa: CASSLPRGYQPQHF
j_gene: TRBJ1-5; v_gene: TRBV4-1; d_gene: .; abundance: .; CDR3nt: TGCGCCAGCAGCCAAGGCAGGATGGGGCATCAGCCCCAGCATTTT; CDR3aa: CASSQGRMGHQPQHF
j_gene: TRBJ2-5; v_gene: TRBV6-6; d_gene: .; abundance: .; CDR3nt: TGTGCCAGCAGTTACGACTCCTTCCAAGAGACCCAGTACTTC; CDR3aa: CASSYDSFQETQYF
j_gene: TRBJ2-1; v_gene: TRBV5-1; d_gene: .; abundance: .; CDR3nt: TGCGCCAGCAGCCCCTCCTCCTACAATGAGCAGTTCTTC; CDR3aa: CASSPSSYNEQFF
j_gene: TRBJ1-5; v_gene: TRBV15; d_gene: .; abundance: .; CDR3nt: TGTGCCACCAGCAGTTTCGCCGGGACACTAGGACGAGATAGCAATCAGCCCCAGCATTTT; CDR3aa: CATSSFAGTLGRDSNQPQHF
j_gene: TRBJ2-5; v_gene: TRBV30; d_gene: TRBD2; abundance: .; CDR3nt: TGTGCCTGGAGTGTAGCGGCTAGCGGGGGGGCGGAGACCCAGTACTTC; CDR3aa: CAWSVAASGGAETQYF
j_gene: TRBJ1-1; v_gene: TRBV30; d_gene: .; abundance: .; CDR3nt: TGTGCCATTCAACAGCAGTTATTT; CDR3aa: CAIQQQLF
j_gene: TRBJ2-5; v_gene: TRBV6-6; d_gene: TRBD2; abundance: .; CDR3nt: TGTGCCAGCAGTTTTTATCGCCTAGCGGGGGGAGAGACCCAGTACTTC; CDR3aa: CASSFYRLAGGETQYF
j_gene: TRBJ2-1; v_gene: TRBV27; d_gene: TRBD2; abundance: .; CDR3nt: TGTGCCAGCACCCCAGGGAGGGTGACCAATGAGCAGTTCTTC; CDR3aa: CASTPGRVTNEQFF
j_gene: TRBJ1-2; v_gene: TRBV9; d_gene: .; abundance: .; CDR3nt: TGTGCCAGCAGCGTAGGGTCTCACGCGCGTGGCTACACCTTC; CDR3aa: CASSVGSHARGYTF
j_gene: TRBJ1-6; v_gene: TRBV27; d_gene: .; abundance: .; CDR3nt: TGTGCCAGCAGTTTAGGGGGGGCCCGGTATTCACCCCTCCACTTT; CDR3aa: CASSLGGARYSPLHF
j_gene: TRBJ1-6; v_gene: TRBV9; d_gene: TRBD1; abundance: .; CDR3nt: TGTGCCAGCAGCCAGGGGGACAGGGGGCGGATTTCACCCCTCCACTTT; CDR3aa: CASSQGDRGRISPLHF
j_gene: TRBJ1-2; v_gene: TRBV27; d_gene: .; abundance: .; CDR3nt: TGTGCCAGCAGGGTTGGGGGAGGGGCCAACTATGGCTACACCTTC; CDR3aa: CASRVGGGANYGYTF
j_gene: TRBJ2-5; v_gene: TRBV7-8; d_gene: .; abundance: .; CDR3nt: TGTGCCAGCAGTCTATGGGGGCCACAAGAGACCCAGTACTTC; CDR3aa: CASSLWGPQETQYF
j_gene: TRBJ1-2; v_gene: TRBV6-5; d_gene: .; abundance: .; CDR3nt: TGTGCCAGCAGTTCCAATTATCCCTACCCCTACTATGGCTACACCTTC; CDR3aa: CASSSNYPYPYYGYTF
j_gene: TRBJ1-4; v_gene: TRBV2; d_gene: TRBD1; abundance: .; CDR3nt: TGTGCCAGCAGGCGGCCGACAGGGTCTAATGAAAAACTGTTTTTT; CDR3aa: CASRRPTGSNEKLFF
j_gene: TRBJ2-2; v_gene: TRBV6-5; d_gene: TRBD1; abundance: .; CDR3nt: TGTGCCAGCAGGCCGGGACAGGACTTCGGGGAGCTGTTTTTT; CDR3aa: CASRPGQDFGELFF
j_gene: TRBJ1-5; v_gene: TRBV15; d_gene: .; abundance: many; CDR3nt: TGTGCCACCAGGAGCAGGGGAGCCCAGCCCCAGCATTTT; CDR3aa: CATRSRGAQPQHF
j_gene: TRBJ1-1; v_gene: TRBV29-1; d_gene: .; abundance: .; CDR3nt: TGCAGCGTTGAACCACGCGGGGGTGGGACTGAAGCTTTCTTT; CDR3aa: CSVEPRGGGTEAFF
j_gene: TRBJ1-2; v_gene: TRBV9; d_gene: TRBD1; abundance: .; CDR3nt: TGTGCCAGCAGCGGGGACAGGGGGGATGGCTACACCTTC; CDR3aa: CASSGDRGDGYTF
j_gene: TRBJ2-2; v_gene: TRBV4-1; d_gene: TRBD2; abundance: .; CDR3nt: TGCGCCAGCAGCCAAGGACTTCGCGGCGGGGGTTTGTGGACCGGGGAGCTGTTTTTT; CDR3aa: CASSQGLRGGGLWTGELFF
j_gene: TRBJ1-1; v_gene: TRBV12-3/TRBV12-4; d_gene: .; abundance: .; CDR3nt: TGTGCCAGCAGTTTCAGGCCTAACACTGAAGCTTTCTTT; CDR3aa: CASSFRPNTEAFF
j_gene: TRBJ1-2; v_gene: TRBV28; d_gene: .; abundance: few; CDR3nt: TGTGCCAGCAGTTTAGGAGGTGGGTCAAGGGATGGCTACACCTTC; CDR3aa: CASSLGGGSRDGYTF
j_gene: TRBJ1-1; v_gene: TRBV11-1; d_gene: .; abundance: .; CDR3nt: TGTGCCAGCAGCCTTTCCTGGGGGGGAACTGAAGCTTTCTTT; CDR3aa: CASSLSWGGTEAFF
j_gene: TRBJ1-1; v_gene: TRBV13; d_gene: .; abundance: .; CDR3nt: TGTGCCAGCAGCCCGGCCTGGGTAGAGGTTGAAGCTTTCTTT; CDR3aa: CASSPAWVEVEAFF
j_gene: TRBJ2-1; v_gene: TRBV5-5; d_gene: .; abundance: .; CDR3nt: TGTGCCAGCACTCAGACAGTCCTACATGTTAATGAGCAGTTCTTC; CDR3aa: CASTQTVLHVNEQFF
j_gene: TRBJ2-1; v_gene: TRBV10-3; d_gene: TRBD2; abundance: .; CDR3nt: TGTGCCATCAGTGACGGAACTAGCGGGGGGAGTGAGCAGTTCTTC; CDR3aa: CAISDGTSGGSEQFF
j_gene: TRBJ1-3; v_gene: TRBV20-1; d_gene: .; abundance: .; CDR3nt: TGCAGTGCTGCCCGGGGAAACACCATATATTTT; CDR3aa: CSAARGNTIYF
j_gene: TRBJ2-7; v_gene: TRBV10-2; d_gene: TRBD1; abundance: .; CDR3nt: TGCGCCAGCAGTGCCGGGACAGGGGGTAACGAGCAGTACTTC; CDR3aa: CASSAGTGGNEQYF
j_gene: TRBJ1-4; v_gene: TRBV6-1; d_gene: .; abundance: few; CDR3nt: TGTGCCAGCAGTGAATGGGAGACAAATGAAAAACTGTTTTTT; CDR3aa: CASSEWETNEKLFF
j_gene: TRBJ1-6; v_gene: TRBV3-1/TRBV3-2; d_gene: .; abundance: .; CDR3nt: TGTGCCAGCAGCCAAGATCGAGGTTCACCCCTCCACTTT; CDR3aa: CASSQDRGSPLHF